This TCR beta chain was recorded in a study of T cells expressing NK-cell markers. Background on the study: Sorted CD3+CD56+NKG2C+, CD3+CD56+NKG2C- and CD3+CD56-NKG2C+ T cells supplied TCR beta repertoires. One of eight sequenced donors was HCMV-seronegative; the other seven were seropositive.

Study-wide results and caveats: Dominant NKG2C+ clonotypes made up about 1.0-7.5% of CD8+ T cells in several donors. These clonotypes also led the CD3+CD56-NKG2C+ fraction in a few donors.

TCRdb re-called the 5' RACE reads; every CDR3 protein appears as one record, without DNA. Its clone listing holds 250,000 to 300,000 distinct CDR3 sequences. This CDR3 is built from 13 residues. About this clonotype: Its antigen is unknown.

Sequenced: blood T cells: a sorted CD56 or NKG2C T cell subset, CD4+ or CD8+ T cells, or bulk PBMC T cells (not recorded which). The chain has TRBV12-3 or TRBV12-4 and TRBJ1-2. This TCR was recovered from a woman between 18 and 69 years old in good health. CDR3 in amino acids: CASSSSGFGGYTF.